This TCR beta chain was sequenced in a study of shared clonotypes between healthy human individuals. Points from the study as a whole: A generally larger estimated richness was seen in naive subsets than in memory subsets. In a few donors, about 5% of naive CD4 clonotypes appeared in common.

This CDR3 has 12 residues. Trimming left V 5 bases short and J 7 bases short, with 12 bases between. Germline CDR1 is SGHVS and CDR2 is FQNEAQ. This clone has just one count. Its target is unknown. Naive CD8 cells lacked CD45RO, underwent positive selection for CCR7 and left out terminally differentiated effector memory CD45RA+ cells. Some 30,000 T cell genomes, or around 200 ng DNA, went into the sorted-subset replicate PCRs. The repertoire was sequenced with immunoSEQ multiplex PCR; TCRdb's copy has only in-frame clones and lacks some. The table shows approximately 720,000 clones, with 92% occurring only once.

This clonotype was obtained from a man in his thirties or forties in good health. Sequencing used naive CD8+ T cells sorted from blood. The J gene is TRBJ2-7, the V gene TRBV7-8; D call uncertain. The CDR3 bases are TGTGCCAGCAGCCAGCCCGTGGAAGAGCAGTACTTC. Protein: CASSQPVEEQYF.